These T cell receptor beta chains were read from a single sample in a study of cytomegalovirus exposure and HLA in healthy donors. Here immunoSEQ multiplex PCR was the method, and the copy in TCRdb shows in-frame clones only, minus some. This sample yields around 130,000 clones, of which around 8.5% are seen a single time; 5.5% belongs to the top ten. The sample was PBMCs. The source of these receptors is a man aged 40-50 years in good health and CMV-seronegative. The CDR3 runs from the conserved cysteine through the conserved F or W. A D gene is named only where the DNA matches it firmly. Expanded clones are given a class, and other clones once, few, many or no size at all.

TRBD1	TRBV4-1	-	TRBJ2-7	CASSHTTGEDEQYF	TGCGCCAGCAGCCATACGACAGGGGAGGACGAGCAGTACTTC
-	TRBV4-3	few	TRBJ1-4	CASSVNYRGDEKLFF	TGCGCCAGCAGCGTAAATTATCGGGGGGATGAAAAGCTGTTTTTT
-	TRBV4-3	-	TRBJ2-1	CASSQDRRSFPYNEQFF	TGCGCCAGCAGCCAAGATCGGAGGTCTTTTCCCTACAATGAGCAGTTCTTC
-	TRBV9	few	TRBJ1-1	CASSAGQWRNTEAFF	TGTGCCAGCAGCGCCGGACAGTGGCGGAACACTGAAGCTTTCTTT
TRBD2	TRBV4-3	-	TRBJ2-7	CASSQDGLAGEQYF	TGCGCCAGCAGCCAAGATGGCCTAGCGGGTGAGCAGTACTTC
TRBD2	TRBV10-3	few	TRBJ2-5	CAISELAGGETQYF	TGTGCCATCAGTGAGCTTGCGGGGGGAGAGACCCAGTACTTC
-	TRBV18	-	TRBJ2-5	CASSPLTTQRKETQYF	TGTGCCAGCTCACCACTAACAACGCAAAGAAAAGAGACCCAGTACTTC
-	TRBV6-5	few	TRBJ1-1	CASSAGVGTEAFF	TGTGCCAGCAGCGCAGGCGTGGGCACTGAAGCTTTCTTT
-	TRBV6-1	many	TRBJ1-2	CASSDKTGSLYGYTF	TGTGCCAGCAGTGATAAGACAGGATCCCTCTATGGCTACACCTTC
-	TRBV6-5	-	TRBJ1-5	CATGGLPSNQPQHF	TGTGCCACTGGGGGGTTACCTAGCAATCAGCCCCAGCATTTT
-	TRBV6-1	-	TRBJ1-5	CASSEEGPGNQPQHF	TGTGCCAGCAGTGAAGAGGGGCCTGGCAATCAGCCCCAGCATTTT
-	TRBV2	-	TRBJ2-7	CASRPKDSSYEQYF	TGTGCCAGCAGGCCAAAAGACAGCTCCTACGAGCAGTACTTC
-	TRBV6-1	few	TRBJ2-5	CASSESHAFRGLGETQYF	TGTGCCAGCAGTGAATCTCATGCTTTCAGGGGCCTGGGGGAGACCCAGTACTTC
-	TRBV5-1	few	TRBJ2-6	CASSLADSGANVLTF	TGCGCCAGCAGCTTGGCAGACTCTGGGGCCAACGTCCTGACTTTC
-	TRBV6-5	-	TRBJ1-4	CASSPGNILMKKLFF	TGTGCCAGCAGTCCCGGGAACATACTAATGAAAAAACTGTTTTTT
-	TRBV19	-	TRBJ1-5	CASSIGRGYQPQHF	TGTGCCAGTAGTATAGGCAGGGGCTATCAGCCCCAGCATTTT
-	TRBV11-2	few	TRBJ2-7	CASSLGWPSPSHEQYF	TGTGCCAGCAGCTTAGGTTGGCCTAGCCCATCCCACGAGCAGTACTTC
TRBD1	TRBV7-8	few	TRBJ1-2	CASSPERAGGKGYTF	TGTGCCAGCAGCCCAGAACGGGCAGGGGGTAAAGGCTACACCTTC
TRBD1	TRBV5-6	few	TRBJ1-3	CASSWGTGGGNTIYF	TGTGCCAGCAGCTGGGGGACAGGGGGAGGAAACACCATATATTTT
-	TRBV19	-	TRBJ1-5	CASATGGDQPQHF	TGTGCCAGTGCTACAGGTGGGGATCAGCCCCAGCATTTT
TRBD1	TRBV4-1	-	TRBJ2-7	CASSHGQGGYEQYF	TGCGCCAGCAGCCATGGACAGGGGGGGTACGAGCAGTACTTC
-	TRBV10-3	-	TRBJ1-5	CAIKKEGRSNQPQHF	TGTGCCATCAAGAAGGAGGGCAGAAGCAATCAGCCCCAGCATTTT